Listed here are 18 T cell receptor beta chains from one sample, sequenced in a study of cytomegalovirus exposure and HLA in healthy donors. The PCR made use of 60 Vbeta and 13 Jbeta primers. The method was immunoSEQ multiplex PCR; TCRdb's version includes in-frame clones alone and lacks a portion of them. The sample lists more than 100,000 clones; approximately 90% were seen once. Sequencing was performed on PBMCs. Receptors were obtained from a woman aged 25 to 39 in good health and CMV-seronegative.

V and J are TRBV4-1 and TRBJ1-3, with D possibly being TRBD1 (6 bases). The CDR3 sequence is 14 residues long. Germline CDR1 is MGHRA and CDR2 is YSYEKL. Trimming cost V 0 bases and J 7 bases, with 10 bases left between them. CDR3 in amino acids: CASSQDRGTNTIYF. In DNA, the CDR3 is TGCGCCAGCAGCCAAGACAGGGGAACGAACACCATATATTTT.

V is TRBV28 and J is TRBJ2-5; tentatively, D is TRBD2 (6 bases). The V gene lost 8 bases and the J gene lost 11 bases, with 39 bases spanning the gap. This CDR3 is 19 amino acids long. The germline V gene has CDR1 MDHEN and CDR2 SYDVKM. The CDR3 is CASDSNNPWLAAGSSRQYF. DNA for the CDR3: TGTGCCAGCGACTCAAATAACCCCTGGTTAGCTGCCGGGAGTTCTAGGCAGTACTTC.

This chain links TRBV9 with TRBJ2-3; 7 nucleotides match TRBD1. The CDR3 covers 14 residues. Germline loops: CDR1 SGDLS, CDR2 YYNGEE. With V trimmed by 7 bases and J by 7 bases, 12 bases remained unmatched. This CDR3 reads CASRRDSLSYTQYF. In DNA form, the CDR3 reads TGTGCCAGCCGCCGGGACAGCCTATCATATACGCAGTATTTT.

The V gene is TRBV11-2, the J gene TRBJ2-3; D not certain. CDR1 is SGHAT and CDR2 is FQNNGV in the germline V gene. V was trimmed by 1 base and J by 1 base, leaving 9 bases between them. CDR3 length equals 15 residues. The CDR3 spells CASSLGQFGTDTQYF. The CDR3 region has the DNA TGTGCCAGCAGCTTAGGCCAGTTCGGCACAGATACGCAGTATTTT.

The chain's CDR3 is CASSSVGAGASEQYF. The CDR3 DNA follows: TGTGCCAGCAGCTCGGTCGGGGCGGGAGCAAGCGAGCAGTACTTC. This chain uses TRBV7-6 with TRBJ2-7; 7 bases are shared with TRBD2. This CDR3 is built from 15 residues. Per the germline V gene, CDR1 is SGHVS and CDR2 is FNYEAQ. The V segment lost 4 bases and the J segment 6 bases; nucleotides outside the gene matches: 12. Filled out from reference TRBV7-6 and TRBJ2-7, the complete variable domain reads GAGVSQSPRYKVTKRGQDVALRCDPISGHVSLYWYRQALGQGPEFLTYFNYEAQQDKSGLPNDRFSAERPEGSISTLTIQRTEQRDSAMYRCASSSVGAGASEQYFGPGTRLTVT.

The rearrangement links TRBV5-1 to TRBJ1-6; TRBD1 aligns across 8 bases. Trimming removed 4 bases from V and 7 bases from J; junction bases left unmatched: 16. The germline gives CDR1 SGHRS, CDR2 YFSETQ. The CDR3 totals 18 residues. CDR3 in DNA: TGCGCCAGCAGCCTAGAGGACAGGGCCTTGACAAAGAATTCACCCCTCCACTTT. Its protein product is CASSLEDRALTKNSPLHF.

The chain employs TRBV25-1 and TRBJ2-1; 10 bases match TRBD2. The V gene's germline CDR1 is MGHDK and CDR2 SYGVNS. The V gene end was trimmed by 1 base and the J gene end by 6 bases; junction bases not matched to a gene: 12. The CDR3 covers 18 residues. The chain's CDR3 is CASSEFGWRAGGTNEQFF. CDR3 DNA: TGTGCCAGCAGTGAATTTGGGTGGCGAGCGGGAGGGACCAATGAGCAGTTCTTC.

The CDR3 nucleotides are TGCAGCATGCGGGAGGCGAACACCGGGGAGCTGTTTTTT. Its protein product is CSMREANTGELFF. V and J are TRBV29-1 and TRBJ2-2, with 8 bases identical to TRBD2. From germline, CDR1 is SQVTM and CDR2 ANQGSEA. This CDR3 region has 13 residues. Unmatched junction bases numbered 2, after V lost 8 bases and J lost 0 bases.

This clone has only one observation. The CDR3 here is CASSQDSSSTDTQYF. The CDR3 DNA is TGCGCCAGCAGCCAAGATTCAAGCAGCACAGATACGCAGTATTTT. J is TRBJ2-3 and V is TRBV4-3; D is uncertain. Trimming took 0 bases from V and 0 from J, leaving 7 bases between them. The germline V gene encodes CDR1 LGHNA and CDR2 YSLEER. CDR3 size: 15 residues.

J is TRBJ2-5 and V is TRBV7-2; a possible D gene is TRBD2 (7 bases). V was clipped by 5 bases and J by 5 bases, with 24 bases between them. CDR1 is SGHTA, CDR2 FQGNSA, per germline. The CDR3 covers 17 residues. CDR3 sequence: CASSPTPGRGGWETQYF. DNA for the CDR3: TGTGCCAGCAGCCCGACGCCCGGTAGGGGGGGGTGGGAGACCCAGTACTTC.

The chain has TRBV9 and TRBJ2-5; D is undetermined. The CDR3 has 15 amino acids. Trimming pared 4 bases from V and 5 bases from J, leaving 18 bases between. Germline CDR1 reads SGDLS; CDR2 reads YYNGEE. The CDR3: CASSQLPTFAETQYF. The DNA of the CDR3 is TGTGCCAGCAGCCAACTACCGACCTTTGCTGAGACCCAGTACTTC.

V and J are TRBV7-2 and TRBJ1-1; D unclear. The V end lost 3 bases, the J end lost 5 bases, and 13 bases lay between the germline ends. Per germline, CDR1 SGHTA and CDR2 FQGNSA. CDR3 length equals 14 residues. In DNA form, the CDR3 reads TGTGCCAGCAGCTTTGGCGGACGAGGGACTGAAGCTTTCTTT. It specifies CASSFGGRGTEAFF. Full variable domain (remainder filled in from reference TRBV7-2 and TRBJ1-1): GAGVSQSPSNKVTEKGKDVELRCDPISGHTALYWYRQSLGQGLEFLIYFQGNSAPDKSGLPSDRFSAERTGGSVSTLTIQRTQQEDSAVYLCASSFGGRGTEAFFGQGTRLTVV.

V gene TRBV15 combines with J gene TRBJ2-7, with a tentative D call TRBD2 (5 bases). Trimming stripped 0 bases from V and 1 base from J, with 7 bases between. The CDR3 is made up of 14 amino acids. Per germline, CDR1 LNHNV and CDR2 YYDKDF (reference sequence). The CDR3 nucleotides read TGTGCCACCAGCAGAGAGAGGGCGTCCTACGAGCAGTACTTC. As protein: CATSRERASYEQYF.

V is TRBV6-5 and J is TRBJ1-2; the match to TRBD1 covers 7 bases. Trimming at V came to 6 bases and at J to 8 bases, leaving 12 bases not matched to a gene. CDR1 is MNHEY and CDR2 is SVGAGI in the germline V gene. The CDR3 spans 14 residues. The CDR3, as DNA: TGTGCCAGCAGCGGGGACAGCTCTAGGGGCGGCTACACCTTC. Translation: CASSGDSSRGGYTF.

The chain carries TRBV9 and TRBJ1-1, with D possibly TRBD1 on 6 matching bases. CDR3 length equals 12 residues. CDR1 is SGDLS, CDR2 YYNGEE, per germline. Trimming left V 4 bases short and J 5 bases short, with 9 bases between. The CDR3 here is CASSLQGTEAFF. The DNA for the CDR3 is TGTGCCAGCAGCCTACAGGGAACTGAAGCTTTCTTT. Using reference TRBV9 and TRBJ1-1 for the parts outside the CDR3, the full variable domain is DSGVTQTPKHLITATGQRVTLRCSPRSGDLSVYWYQQSLDQGLQFLIQYYNGEERAKGNILERFSAQQFPDLHSELNLSSLELGDSALYFCASSLQGTEAFFGQGTRLTVV.

This clone has only one observation. V gene TRBV10-3 combines with J gene TRBJ2-5; the D gene is possibly TRBD2 (5 bases). Per germline, CDR1 ENHRY and CDR2 SYGVKD. The CDR3 length is 13 residues. Trimming removed 2 bases at V and 5 bases at J, with 9 bases between. CDR3 nucleotide sequence: TGTGCCATCAGTGAGGTTTCGGGGGAGACCCAGTACTTC. Translated: CAISEVSGETQYF.

The chain employs TRBV4-1 and TRBJ1-1; D unresolved. This CDR3 comprises 15 residues. Germline values: CDR1 MGHRA, CDR2 YSYEKL. The ends were cut back, 1 base at V and 4 bases at J, with 13 bases in the middle. The CDR3 DNA sequence: TGCGCCAGCAGCCAAGTTGGCGGGCGCGGCACTGAAGCTTTCTTT. It is translated as CASSQVGGRGTEAFF.

This chain links TRBV18 with TRBJ2-5; 9 positions match TRBD2. The CDR3 spans 16 residues. The V segment lost 3 bases and the J segment 2 bases; nucleotides outside the gene matches: 7. Per germline, CDR1 KGHSH and CDR2 LQKENI. For the CDR3, the DNA is TGTGCCAGCTCACCGCGTAGCGGGAGTGGACAAGAGACCCAGTACTTC. It yields the protein CASSPRSGSGQETQYF.